This TCR beta chain is from a study of early T cells in non-severe SARS-CoV-2 infection. At the level of the study: Sequencing used unsorted whole-blood bulk RNA, so chains lack pairing.

Unique molecular identifiers (one per individual cDNA molecule) were attached. TCRdb independently ran MiXCR on the 5' RACE reads; one entry per CDR3 protein. The table has 61,000 or so distinct CDR3 sequences, around 12% seen once. This clonotype has just a few counts. Its matching antigen is unknown. Study-level results: VDJdb matching favored anti-spike CD8 responses, missing private and CD4 specificities.

The CDR3 loop spans 16 amino acids. Germline loops: CDR1 DFQATT, CDR2 SNEGSKA (reference sequence). The ends lost 3 bases at V and 3 bases at J; junction bases unmatched: 11. This clonotype was obtained from an adult who was a healthcare worker with PCR-confirmed SARS-CoV-2 infection or an uninfected control (not recorded which). The donor label of this sample is uncertain. Here the sequenced sample was whole blood, taken at baseline. The chain combines TRBV20-1 with TRBJ1-5; 7 bases are a match to TRBD1. The CDR3 protein is CSASDAGQTNNQPQHF. The CDR3 DNA reads TGCAGTGCTAGTGACGCGGGACAGACCAACAATCAGCCCCAGCATTTT.